A selection of T cell receptor beta chains follows, all from one sample in a study of cytomegalovirus exposure and HLA in healthy donors. The protocol was immunoSEQ multiplex PCR, while the TCRdb copy is restricted to in-frame clones and leaves out a portion. This sample has roughly 200,000 clones; 65% to 90% occur once, and the top ten carry around 0.3%. The specimen was PBMCs. These receptors came from a woman aged 30 to 39 in good health and CMV-seronegative. CDR3s include the opening cysteine and the closing phenylalanine or tryptophan. Fields, in order: D gene, V gene, J gene, clone size, CDR3 DNA, CDR3 protein. The D gene is left open where the match is weak. The listing skips clone size in some rows; elsewhere it reads once, few, many or a size class.

D gene: TRBD2; V gene: TRBV5-1; J gene: TRBJ2-5; clone size: -; CDR3 DNA: TGCGCCAGCAGCTACTCTGGGACTAGCGGGGAAGAGACCCAGTACTTC; CDR3 protein: CASSYSGTSGEETQYF
D gene: -; V gene: TRBV9; J gene: TRBJ2-1; clone size: once; CDR3 DNA: TGTGCCAGCAGCGTGGGTGGGCGCAATGAGCAGTTCTTC; CDR3 protein: CASSVGGRNEQFF
D gene: -; V gene: TRBV11-2; J gene: TRBJ1-3; clone size: -; CDR3 DNA: TGTGCCAGCAGTAAGATCCAGGGGTCTGGAAACACCATATATTTT; CDR3 protein: CASSKIQGSGNTIYF
D gene: -; V gene: TRBV6-1; J gene: TRBJ2-7; clone size: -; CDR3 DNA: TGTGCCAGCAGATTTCAGGGGGGCTGGGGCGAGCAGTACTTC; CDR3 protein: CASRFQGGWGEQYF
D gene: -; V gene: TRBV19; J gene: TRBJ1-5; clone size: -; CDR3 DNA: TGTGCCAGTAGTATGAGTGCTGCCCAGCCCCAGCATTTT; CDR3 protein: CASSMSAAQPQHF
D gene: TRBD1; V gene: TRBV5-1; J gene: TRBJ1-1; clone size: -; CDR3 DNA: TGCGCCAGCAGCCTCGGACAGGTCCCCTTGGACACTGAAGCTTTCTTT; CDR3 protein: CASSLGQVPLDTEAFF
D gene: TRBD1; V gene: TRBV5-6; J gene: TRBJ1-1; clone size: -; CDR3 DNA: TGTGCCAGCAGCTGGGACAGGAGGAACACTGAAGCTTTCTTT; CDR3 protein: CASSWDRRNTEAFF
D gene: -; V gene: TRBV6-5; J gene: TRBJ1-1; clone size: -; CDR3 DNA: TGTGCCAGCAGTGTCCCCGGGAGGGCTGAAGCTTTCTTT; CDR3 protein: CASSVPGRAEAFF
D gene: -; V gene: TRBV6-5; J gene: TRBJ1-3; clone size: -; CDR3 DNA: TGTGCCAGCAGTCCAGCTGGAAACACCATATATTTT; CDR3 protein: CASSPAGNTIYF
D gene: -; V gene: TRBV4-2; J gene: TRBJ2-1; clone size: -; CDR3 DNA: TGTGCCAGCAGCCAAGAGACACATCAGGTATACAATGAGCAGTTCTTC; CDR3 protein: CASSQETHQVYNEQFF
D gene: TRBD2; V gene: TRBV27; J gene: TRBJ2-7; clone size: -; CDR3 DNA: TGTGCCAGCAGTGCGCTGATAGCGGGCGAGCAGTACTTC; CDR3 protein: CASSALIAGEQYF
D gene: -; V gene: TRBV29-1; J gene: TRBJ2-3; clone size: -; CDR3 DNA: TGCAGCGTATCGTTCTTTAGCACAGATACGCAGTATTTT; CDR3 protein: CSVSFFSTDTQYF
D gene: -; V gene: TRBV11-2; J gene: TRBJ2-1; clone size: -; CDR3 DNA: TGTGCCAGCAGCTTCTTCCCCGGCCCTGGAGGGGTGGTAAATGAGCAGTTCTTC; CDR3 protein: CASSFFPGPGGVVNEQFF
D gene: TRBD1; V gene: TRBV2; J gene: TRBJ1-1; clone size: once; CDR3 DNA: TGTGCCAGCAGTGAAAACAGGGGGCTAATAGGATCTGAAGCTTTCTTT; CDR3 protein: CASSENRGLIGSEAFF
D gene: -; V gene: TRBV18; J gene: TRBJ1-1; clone size: -; CDR3 DNA: TGTGCCAGCTCACCACAGTCCAGGAACACTGAAGCTTTCTTT; CDR3 protein: CASSPQSRNTEAFF
D gene: TRBD1; V gene: TRBV18; J gene: TRBJ1-2; clone size: -; CDR3 DNA: TGTGCCAGCTCACCGCCCGAGGACAGGGGTGGCTACACCTTC; CDR3 protein: CASSPPEDRGGYTF
D gene: -; V gene: TRBV27; J gene: TRBJ2-7; clone size: -; CDR3 DNA: TGTGCCAGCAGTTTATTAGCCGGGTATGAGCAGTACTTC; CDR3 protein: CASSLLAGYEQYF
D gene: TRBD2; V gene: TRBV5-4; J gene: TRBJ2-7; clone size: -; CDR3 DNA: TGTGCCAGCAGCCCAGCGGGAAGAGACGAGCAGTACTTC; CDR3 protein: CASSPAGRDEQYF
D gene: -; V gene: TRBV4-1; J gene: TRBJ2-1; clone size: -; CDR3 DNA: TGCGCCAGCGCTCTGGAGGGGGGGGCCAGTGGTGAGCAGTTCTTC; CDR3 protein: CASALEGGASGEQFF
D gene: TRBD2; V gene: TRBV6-1; J gene: TRBJ2-6; clone size: -; CDR3 DNA: TGTGCCAGCAGTGTCCTCCCCCAACTAGCGGGAGCTAGTGGGGCCAACGTCCTGACTTTC; CDR3 protein: CASSVLPQLAGASGANVLTF
D gene: -; V gene: TRBV9; J gene: TRBJ2-5; clone size: -; CDR3 DNA: TGTGCCAGCAGCGGGGGACTTCGGGCCGAGACCCAGTACTTC; CDR3 protein: CASSGGLRAETQYF
D gene: TRBD2; V gene: TRBV28; J gene: TRBJ2-5; clone size: -; CDR3 DNA: TGTGCCAGCATCGGGACTAGCGGGAGCGGAGAGACCCAGTACTTC; CDR3 protein: CASIGTSGSGETQYF
D gene: -; V gene: TRBV27; J gene: TRBJ2-7; clone size: -; CDR3 DNA: TGTGCCAGCAGTACCCGGTTGAGGCTCCGGGACGCGGGAACCTACGAGCAGTACTTC; CDR3 protein: CASSTRLRLRDAGTYEQYF
D gene: -; V gene: TRBV28; J gene: TRBJ2-6; clone size: -; CDR3 DNA: TGTGCCAGCAGTTTACAAGTCACAATTTTCTCTGGGGCCAACGTCCTGACTTTC; CDR3 protein: CASSLQVTIFSGANVLTF
D gene: -; V gene: TRBV28; J gene: TRBJ1-1; clone size: -; CDR3 DNA: TGTGCCAGCAGTTTGACAGATTCTGAAGCTTTCTTT; CDR3 protein: CASSLTDSEAFF
D gene: -; V gene: TRBV15; J gene: TRBJ2-5; clone size: -; CDR3 DNA: TGTGCCACCAGCAGAGATAGGGGTGTCCAAGAGACCCAGTACTTC; CDR3 protein: CATSRDRGVQETQYF
D gene: -; V gene: TRBV2; J gene: TRBJ2-5; clone size: -; CDR3 DNA: TGTGCCAGCAGCCTCACCTCAGGGTTCGGCGAGACCCAGTACTTC; CDR3 protein: CASSLTSGFGETQYF
D gene: -; V gene: TRBV10-3; J gene: TRBJ2-3; clone size: -; CDR3 DNA: TGTGCCATCAGTGGGCCAGATACGCAGTATTTT; CDR3 protein: CAISGPDTQYF
D gene: TRBD2; V gene: TRBV5-1; J gene: TRBJ2-7; clone size: -; CDR3 DNA: TGCGCCAGCAGCCAAGAGCGGGGGGCCCACGAGCAGTACTTC; CDR3 protein: CASSQERGAHEQYF
D gene: TRBD1; V gene: TRBV25-1; J gene: TRBJ2-3; clone size: -; CDR3 DNA: TGTGCCAGCAGTCTACCCCTGACAGGGGACACAGATACGCAGTATTTT; CDR3 protein: CASSLPLTGDTDTQYF
D gene: -; V gene: TRBV25-1; J gene: TRBJ1-2; clone size: -; CDR3 DNA: TGTGCCAGCAGTCTCCGGACTGCGGCGTCATCTGGCTACACCTTC; CDR3 protein: CASSLRTAASSGYTF
D gene: -; V gene: TRBV5-1; J gene: TRBJ1-2; clone size: -; CDR3 DNA: TGCGCCAGCAGGACTTTCTCGGACTATGGCTACACCTTC; CDR3 protein: CASRTFSDYGYTF
D gene: -; V gene: TRBV5-1; J gene: TRBJ2-7; clone size: -; CDR3 DNA: TGCGCCAGCAGCTTGGAGGGGATCTACGAGCAGTACTTC; CDR3 protein: CASSLEGIYEQYF
D gene: TRBD2; V gene: TRBV5-1; J gene: TRBJ2-5; clone size: -; CDR3 DNA: TGCGCCAGCAGCATGGGGACTAGCGGGAGACGGTACCAAGAGACCCAGTACTTC; CDR3 protein: CASSMGTSGRRYQETQYF
D gene: -; V gene: TRBV5-6; J gene: TRBJ2-5; clone size: -; CDR3 DNA: TGTGCCAGCAGCTTGGGGTTGGGGCGTGAAGAGACCCAGTACTTC; CDR3 protein: CASSLGLGREETQYF
D gene: TRBD2; V gene: TRBV6-5; J gene: TRBJ2-7; clone size: -; CDR3 DNA: TGTGCCAGCAGAAAGGGACTAGCGGGTTCCTACGAGCAGTACTTC; CDR3 protein: CASRKGLAGSYEQYF
D gene: -; V gene: TRBV9; J gene: TRBJ2-2; clone size: once; CDR3 DNA: TGTGCCAGCAGCGTAGGACAACCGAACACCGGGGAGCTGTTTTTT; CDR3 protein: CASSVGQPNTGELFF
D gene: -; V gene: TRBV5-1; J gene: TRBJ2-1; clone size: -; CDR3 DNA: TGCGCCAGCAGCTTTGGCGGAACAACGAGCAATGAGCAGTTCTTC; CDR3 protein: CASSFGGTTSNEQFF
D gene: -; V gene: TRBV27; J gene: TRBJ2-7; clone size: -; CDR3 DNA: TGTGCCAGCAGTTTCTCGCTACTCCACGAGCAGTACTTC; CDR3 protein: CASSFSLLHEQYF
D gene: -; V gene: TRBV7-9; J gene: TRBJ1-2; clone size: once; CDR3 DNA: TGTGCCAGCAGCTTAGGATCAGCTAACTATGGCTACACCTTC; CDR3 protein: CASSLGSANYGYTF
D gene: -; V gene: TRBV7-2; J gene: TRBJ2-7; clone size: -; CDR3 DNA: TGTGCCAGCAGCTTAGAGTTTAGCGTCTACGAGCAGTACTTC; CDR3 protein: CASSLEFSVYEQYF
D gene: -; V gene: TRBV6-5; J gene: TRBJ1-2; clone size: -; CDR3 DNA: TGTGCCAGCAGTCCACGGGAGAACTATGGCTACACCTTC; CDR3 protein: CASSPRENYGYTF